This T cell receptor beta chain was recovered during a study of blood T cell repertoires in COVID-19. Study background: Both acute and convalescent COVID-19 samples were obtained from the United States, Italy and Spain. PBMCs, B-cell-depleted T cells, or T cells provided the cDNA or gDNA that made up the material.

CDR1 and CDR2 from the germline V gene are MDHEN and SYDVKM. The CDR3 contains 16 residues. V lost 4 bases, J lost 3 bases, and 6 bases stayed unmatched. The repertoire was sequenced with immunoSEQ multiplex PCR; TCRdb's copy has only in-frame clones and lacks some. The sample yields around 130,000 clones, 80% to 90% seen once. The V gene is TRBV28, the J gene TRBJ2-1; TRBD2 agrees at 10 bases. The receptor comes from a man aged 65-85 years with active or convalescent COVID-19. The sequenced sample was peripheral blood. CDR3 protein: CASSSSPSGGYNEQFF. CDR3 DNA: TGTGCCAGCAGTTCCTCCCCTAGCGGGGGCTACAATGAGCAGTTCTTC.